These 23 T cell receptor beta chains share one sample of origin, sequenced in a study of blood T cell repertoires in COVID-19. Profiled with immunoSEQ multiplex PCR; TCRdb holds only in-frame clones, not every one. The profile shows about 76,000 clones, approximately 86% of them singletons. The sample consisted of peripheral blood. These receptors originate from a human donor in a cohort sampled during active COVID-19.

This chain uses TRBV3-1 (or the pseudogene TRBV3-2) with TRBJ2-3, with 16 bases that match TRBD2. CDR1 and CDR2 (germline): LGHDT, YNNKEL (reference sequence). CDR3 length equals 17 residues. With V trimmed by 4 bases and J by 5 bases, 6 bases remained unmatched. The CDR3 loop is CASSPGLAGGRIDTQYF. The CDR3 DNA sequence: TGTGCCAGCAGCCCGGGACTAGCGGGGGGGCGAATAGATACGCAGTATTTT.

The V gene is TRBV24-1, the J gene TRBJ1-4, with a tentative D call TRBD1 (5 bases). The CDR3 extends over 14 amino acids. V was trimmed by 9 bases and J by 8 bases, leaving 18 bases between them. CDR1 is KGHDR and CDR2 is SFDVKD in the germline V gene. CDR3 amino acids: CATVGWGDGEKLFF. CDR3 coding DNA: TGTGCCACCGTTGGATGGGGGGACGGCGAAAAACTGTTTTTT.

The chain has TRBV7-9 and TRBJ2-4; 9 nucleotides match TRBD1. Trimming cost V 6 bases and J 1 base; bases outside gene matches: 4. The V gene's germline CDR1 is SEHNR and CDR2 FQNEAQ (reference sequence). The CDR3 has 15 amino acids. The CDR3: CASRDDRGAKNIQYF. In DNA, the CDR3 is TGTGCCAGCAGGGACGACAGGGGGGCCAAAAACATTCAGTACTTC.

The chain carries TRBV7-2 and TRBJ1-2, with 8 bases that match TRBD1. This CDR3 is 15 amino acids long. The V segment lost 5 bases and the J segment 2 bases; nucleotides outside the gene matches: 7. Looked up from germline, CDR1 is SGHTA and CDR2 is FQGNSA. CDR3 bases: TGTGCCAGCAGCCCATCAGGGGGCCCAAACTATGGCTACACCTTC. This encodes CASSPSGGPNYGYTF.

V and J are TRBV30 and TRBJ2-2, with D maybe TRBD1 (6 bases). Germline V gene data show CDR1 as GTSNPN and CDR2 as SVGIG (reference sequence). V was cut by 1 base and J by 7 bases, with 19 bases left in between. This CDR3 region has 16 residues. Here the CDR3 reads CAWSGAGDPYGGELFF. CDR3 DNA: TGTGCCTGGAGTGGGGCAGGGGACCCCTATGGCGGGGAGCTGTTTTTT.

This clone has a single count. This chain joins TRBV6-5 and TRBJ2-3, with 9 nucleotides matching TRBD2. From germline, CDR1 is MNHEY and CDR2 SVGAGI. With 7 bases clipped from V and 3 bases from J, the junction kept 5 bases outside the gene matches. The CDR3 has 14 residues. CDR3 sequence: CASKIAGETDTQYF. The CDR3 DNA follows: TGTGCCAGCAAAATAGCGGGGGAGACAGATACGCAGTATTTT.

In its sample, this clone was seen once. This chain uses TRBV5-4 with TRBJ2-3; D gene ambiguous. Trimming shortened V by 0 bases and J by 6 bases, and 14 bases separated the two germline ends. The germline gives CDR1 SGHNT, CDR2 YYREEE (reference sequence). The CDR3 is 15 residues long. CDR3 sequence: CASSLASGRLDTQYF. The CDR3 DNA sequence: TGTGCCAGCAGCTTGGCTAGTGGTCGGTTGGATACGCAGTATTTT.

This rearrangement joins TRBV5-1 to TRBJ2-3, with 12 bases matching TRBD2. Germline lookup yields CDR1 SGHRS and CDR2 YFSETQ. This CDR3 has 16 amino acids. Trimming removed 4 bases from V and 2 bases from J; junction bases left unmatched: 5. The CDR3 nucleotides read TGCGCCAGCAGCAAGCTAGCGGGGGGGACCACAGATACGCAGTATTTT. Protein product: CASSKLAGGTTDTQYF.

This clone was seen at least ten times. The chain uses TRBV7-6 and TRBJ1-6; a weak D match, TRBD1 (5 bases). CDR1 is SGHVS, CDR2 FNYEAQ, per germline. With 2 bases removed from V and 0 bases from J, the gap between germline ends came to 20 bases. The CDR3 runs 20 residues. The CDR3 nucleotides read TGTGCCAGCAGCTTAAAGGCCGGGTCAGGGATGAGCTCCTATAATTCACCCCTCCACTTT. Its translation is CASSLKAGSGMSSYNSPLHF. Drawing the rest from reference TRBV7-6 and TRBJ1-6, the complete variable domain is GAGVSQSPRYKVTKRGQDVALRCDPISGHVSLYWYRQALGQGPEFLTYFNYEAQQDKSGLPNDRFSAERPEGSISTLTIQRTEQRDSAMYRCASSLKAGSGMSSYNSPLHFGNGTRLTVT.

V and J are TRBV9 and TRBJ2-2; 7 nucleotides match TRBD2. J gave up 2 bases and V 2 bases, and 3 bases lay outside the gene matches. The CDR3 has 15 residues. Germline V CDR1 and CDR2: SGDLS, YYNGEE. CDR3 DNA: TGTGCCAGCAGCGTCCGGGACTACAACACCGGGGAGCTGTTTTTT. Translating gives CASSVRDYNTGELFF.

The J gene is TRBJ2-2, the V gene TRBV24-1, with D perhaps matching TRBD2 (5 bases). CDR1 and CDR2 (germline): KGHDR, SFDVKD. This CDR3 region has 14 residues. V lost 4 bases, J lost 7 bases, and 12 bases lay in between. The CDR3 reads CATSDPRRGGELFF. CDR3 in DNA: TGTGCCACCAGTGACCCTCGACGGGGCGGGGAGCTGTTTTTT.

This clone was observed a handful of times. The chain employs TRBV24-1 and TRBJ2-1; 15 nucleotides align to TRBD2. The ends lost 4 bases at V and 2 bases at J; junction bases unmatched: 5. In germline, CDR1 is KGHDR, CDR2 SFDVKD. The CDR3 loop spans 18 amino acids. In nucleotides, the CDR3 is TGTGCCACCAGTGAACAGGGACTAGCGGGGGGTCCCTACAATGAGCAGTTCTTC. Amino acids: CATSEQGLAGGPYNEQFF.

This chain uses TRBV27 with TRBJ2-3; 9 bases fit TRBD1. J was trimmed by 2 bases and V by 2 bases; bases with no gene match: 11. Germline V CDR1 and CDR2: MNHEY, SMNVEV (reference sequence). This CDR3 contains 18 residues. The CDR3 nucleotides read TGTGCCAGCAGTTTAACAACAAACAGGGGGCCCCCCACAGATACGCAGTATTTT. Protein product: CASSLTTNRGPPTDTQYF.

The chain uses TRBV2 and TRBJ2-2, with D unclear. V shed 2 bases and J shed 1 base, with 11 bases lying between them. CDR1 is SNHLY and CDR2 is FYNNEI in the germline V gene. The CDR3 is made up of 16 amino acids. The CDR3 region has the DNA TGTGCCAGCAGTGAATGGCAGGCTCTGAACACCGGGGAGCTGTTTTTT. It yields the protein CASSEWQALNTGELFF.

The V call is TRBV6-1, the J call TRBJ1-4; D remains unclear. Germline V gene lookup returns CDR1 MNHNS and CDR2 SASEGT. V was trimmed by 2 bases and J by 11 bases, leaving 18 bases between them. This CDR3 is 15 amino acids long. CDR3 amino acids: CASSELGGAPGKLFF. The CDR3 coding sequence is TGTGCCAGCAGTGAACTAGGTGGAGCCCCTGGGAAACTGTTTTTT.

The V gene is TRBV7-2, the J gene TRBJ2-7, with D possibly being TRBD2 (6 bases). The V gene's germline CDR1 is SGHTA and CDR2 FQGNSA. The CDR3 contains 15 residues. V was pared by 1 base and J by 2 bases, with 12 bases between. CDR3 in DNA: TGTGCCAGCAGCTTAGTGGCTAGCGTCGCCTACGAGCAGTACTTC. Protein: CASSLVASVAYEQYF.

CDR3 sequence reads: CASSPRARQTGAYNEQFF. The CDR3 DNA reads as TGTGCCAGCTCACCACGGGCGAGACAGACAGGGGCCTACAATGAGCAGTTCTTC. The rearrangement joins TRBV18 to TRBJ2-1, with 8 bases that match TRBD1. Germline lookup yields CDR1 KGHSH and CDR2 LQKENI. The CDR3 totals 18 residues. The V segment lost 1 base and the J segment 2 bases; nucleotides outside the gene matches: 10. The full variable domain, completed using reference TRBV18 and TRBJ2-1, is NAGVMQNPRHLVRRRGQEARLRCSPMKGHSHVYWYRQLPEEGLKFMVYLQKENIIDESGMPKERFSAEFPKEGPSILRIQQVVRGDSAAYFCASSPRARQTGAYNEQFFGPGTRLTVL.

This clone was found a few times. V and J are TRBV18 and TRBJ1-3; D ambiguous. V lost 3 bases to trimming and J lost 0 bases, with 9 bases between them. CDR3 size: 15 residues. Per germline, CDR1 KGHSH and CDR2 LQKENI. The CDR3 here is CASSPQESSGNTIYF. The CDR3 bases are TGTGCCAGCTCACCGCAGGAAAGCTCTGGAAACACCATATATTTT. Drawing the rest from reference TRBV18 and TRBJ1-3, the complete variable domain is NAGVMQNPRHLVRRRGQEARLRCSPMKGHSHVYWYRQLPEEGLKFMVYLQKENIIDESGMPKERFSAEFPKEGPSILRIQQVVRGDSAAYFCASSPQESSGNTIYFGEGSWLTVV.

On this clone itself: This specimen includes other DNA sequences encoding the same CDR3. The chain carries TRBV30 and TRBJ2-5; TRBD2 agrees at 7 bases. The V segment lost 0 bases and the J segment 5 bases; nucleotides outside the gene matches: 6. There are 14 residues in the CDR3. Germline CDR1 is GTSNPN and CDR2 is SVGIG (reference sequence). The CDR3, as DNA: TGTGCCTGGAGTGTAGGTGGGGGGGGTGAGACCCAGTACTTC. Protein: CAWSVGGGGETQYF.

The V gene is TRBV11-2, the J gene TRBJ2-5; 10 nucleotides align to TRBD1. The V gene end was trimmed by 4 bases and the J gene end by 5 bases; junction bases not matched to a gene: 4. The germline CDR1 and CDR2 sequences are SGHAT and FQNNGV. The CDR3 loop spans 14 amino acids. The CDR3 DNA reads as TGTGCCAGCAGCTGGACAGGGGGTGGGGAGACCCAGTACTTC. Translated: CASSWTGGGETQYF.

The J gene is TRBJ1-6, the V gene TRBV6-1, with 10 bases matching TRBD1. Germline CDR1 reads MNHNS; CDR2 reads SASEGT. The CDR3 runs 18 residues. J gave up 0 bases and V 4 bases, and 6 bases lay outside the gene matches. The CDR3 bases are TGTGCCAGCAGTGGTCGGACAGGGGGGAGCTCCTATAATTCACCCCTCCACTTT. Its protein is CASSGRTGGSSYNSPLHF.

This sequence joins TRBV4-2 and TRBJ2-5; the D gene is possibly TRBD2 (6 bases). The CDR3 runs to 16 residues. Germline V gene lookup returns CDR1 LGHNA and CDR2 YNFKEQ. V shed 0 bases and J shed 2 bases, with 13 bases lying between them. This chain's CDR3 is CASSQDFRGTQETQYF. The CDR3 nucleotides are TGTGCCAGCAGCCAAGATTTTCGGGGGACTCAAGAGACCCAGTACTTC.

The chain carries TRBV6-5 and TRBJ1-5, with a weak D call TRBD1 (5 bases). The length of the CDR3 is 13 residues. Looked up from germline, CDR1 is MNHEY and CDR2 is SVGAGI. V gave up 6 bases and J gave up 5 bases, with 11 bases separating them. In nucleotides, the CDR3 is TGTGCCAGCAGAGGGGCCTACGATCAGCCCCAGCATTTT. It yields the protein CASRGAYDQPQHF.